The 16 T cell receptor beta chains below were found in one sample sequenced in a study of shared clonotypes between healthy human individuals. Some clones are missing from TCRdb's copy, which holds only in-frame ones; the method was immunoSEQ multiplex PCR. The table shows roughly 2.5 million clones, with around nine tenths occurring only once. Sequenced sample: naive CD4+ T cells sorted from blood. As to subset: CD45RA+ positively selected. The source of these receptors is a man between 18 and 29 years old in good health.

This clone was found once. The chain carries TRBV5-5 and TRBJ1-5; D possibly corresponds to TRBD1 (6 bases). V lost 0 bases to trimming and J lost 8 bases, with 12 bases between them. Germline CDR1 and CDR2: SGHKS and YYEKEE (reference sequence). This CDR3 spans 14 amino acids. This CDR3 reads CASSLEGGREPQHF. In DNA form, the CDR3 reads TGTGCCAGCAGCTTGGAGGGGGGCAGGGAGCCCCAGCATTTT.

The chain links TRBV6-1 to TRBJ1-2, with unresolved D. Germline V gives CDR1 MNHNS, CDR2 SASEGT. The ends were cut back, 3 bases at V and 3 bases at J, with 5 bases in the middle. This CDR3 has 12 residues. This chain's CDR3 is CASSDRYYGYTF. In DNA form, the CDR3 reads TGTGCCAGCAGTGACCGCTACTATGGCTACACCTTC.

In DNA, the CDR3 is TGTGCCAGCAGCTTGGGTACGGGAGGGATATACGAGCAGTACTTC. Its translation is CASSLGTGGIYEQYF. The rearrangement joins TRBV5-4 to TRBJ2-7; 8 bases agree with TRBD2. Germline V CDR1 and CDR2: SGHNT, YYREEE (reference sequence). J gave up 4 bases and V 0 bases, and 6 bases lay outside the gene matches. The CDR3 covers 15 residues.

J is TRBJ1-6 and V is TRBV2; D gene unclear. This CDR3 has 14 amino acids. The germline V gene encodes CDR1 SNHLY and CDR2 FYNNEI. V was clipped by 8 bases and J by 0 bases, with 8 bases between them. The CDR3 spells CASQAISYNSPLHF. The CDR3 coding sequence is TGTGCCAGCCAGGCGATCTCCTATAATTCACCCCTCCACTTT.

CDR3 protein: CAISESIRQGYEQYF. CDR3 DNA sequence: TGTGCCATCAGTGAGTCGATAAGGCAGGGCTACGAGCAGTACTTC. The chain links TRBV10-3 to TRBJ2-7, with D perhaps TRBD1 (5 bases). Trimming pared 0 bases from V and 3 bases from J, leaving 12 bases between. The CDR3 is 15 amino acids. The V gene's germline CDR1 is ENHRY and CDR2 SYGVKD.

This clone appeared a single time. Other DNA variants within this sample encode the same CDR3. The gene calls are TRBV11-2 and TRBJ2-3; D may match TRBD1 or TRBD2 (5 bases each). CDR3 size: 12 residues. Germline CDR1 is SGHAT and CDR2 is FQNNGV. With 1 base removed from V and 6 bases from J, the gap between germline ends came to 5 bases. In DNA form, the CDR3 reads TGTGCCAGCAGCTTAGGGGGGGATACGCAGTATTTT. Its translation: CASSLGGDTQYF.

This sequence joins TRBV10-1 and TRBJ2-3, with D possibly TRBD2 on 5 matching bases. V dropped 3 bases and J dropped 1 base, with 11 bases sitting between them. The CDR3 sequence is 15 residues long. Germline V gene data show CDR1 as WNHNN and CDR2 as SYGVQD (reference sequence). The CDR3 DNA sequence: TGCGCCAGCAGTGATGAGGGTTTGGGCACAGATACGCAGTATTTT. This encodes CASSDEGLGTDTQYF.

This clone appeared a single time. Here the CDR3 reads CASKETGITGELFF. CDR3 bases: TGTGCCAGTAAAGAGACAGGGATCACCGGGGAGCTGTTTTTT. The chain joins TRBV19 to TRBJ2-2, with 7 bases matching TRBD1. V lost 7 bases, J lost 4 bases, and 6 bases stayed unmatched. The CDR3 runs 14 residues. Germline V CDR1 and CDR2: LNHDA, SQIVND (reference sequence).

V and J are TRBV30 and TRBJ1-2; tentative D call: TRBD1 (6 bases). The CDR3 is 15 residues long. Between the trimmed V and J ends, which lost 0 bases and 7 bases, there was a span of 18 bases. Germline-derived CDR1 and CDR2 are GTSNPN and SVGIG (reference sequence). The CDR3 is CAWSVLWKGDGGYTF. The CDR3 DNA sequence: TGTGCCTGGAGTGTACTATGGAAGGGGGATGGTGGCTACACCTTC.

This clone has more than one count but fewer than ten. The chain joins TRBV30 to TRBJ1-2; 10 nucleotides align to TRBD1. The CDR3 is 15 amino acids. CDR1 is GTSNPN, CDR2 SVGIG, per germline (reference sequence). The V gene end was trimmed by 2 bases and the J gene end by 4 bases; junction bases not matched to a gene: 7. CDR3: CAWSTRTGGGYGYTF. CDR3 in DNA: TGTGCCTGGAGTACCCGGACAGGGGGAGGCTATGGCTACACCTTC.

Notes on this clone: A junction end diverges from the germline sequence, so it may reflect a read error. V gene TRBV9 combines with J gene TRBJ1-3; D is uncertain. Germline CDR1 reads SGDLS; CDR2 reads YYNGEE. The CDR3 contains 13 residues. CDR3 region: CASCVSPGNTIYF. The CDR3 DNA is TGTGCCAGCTGCGTTTCCCCGGGAAACACCATATATTTT.

The chain carries TRBV18 and TRBJ1-2, with 8 positions matching TRBD1. CDR3 size: 15 residues. With V trimmed by 3 bases and J by 6 bases, 9 bases remained unmatched. The germline V gene has CDR1 KGHSH and CDR2 LQKENI. CDR3 sequence reads: CASSPNIQGGHGYTF. As DNA, the CDR3 is TGTGCCAGCTCACCGAATATACAGGGGGGGCATGGCTACACCTTC. Full variable domain (missing parts from reference TRBV18 and TRBJ1-2): NAGVMQNPRHLVRRRGQEARLRCSPMKGHSHVYWYRQLPEEGLKFMVYLQKENIIDESGMPKERFSAEFPKEGPSILRIQQVVRGDSAAYFCASSPNIQGGHGYTFGSGTRLTVV.

The V and J genes are TRBV27 and TRBJ2-7; D not certain. Germline V CDR1 and CDR2: MNHEY, SMNVEV (reference sequence). V shed 5 bases and J shed 1 base, with 12 bases lying between them. This CDR3 spans 14 amino acids. Written as DNA, the CDR3 is TGTGCCAGCAGTCCCCCCAAAAAGTCCTACGAGCAGTACTTC. Amino acids: CASSPPKKSYEQYF.

The V call is TRBV7-2, the J call TRBJ2-2, with a possible D match to TRBD2 (6 bases). The CDR3 consists of 16 residues. V was cut by 5 bases and J by 0 bases, with 13 bases left in between. Germline-derived CDR1 and CDR2 are SGHTA and FQGNSA. CDR3 region: CASSRLGGANTGELFF. The CDR3 DNA follows: TGTGCCAGCAGCCGCTTGGGGGGTGCGAACACCGGGGAGCTGTTTTTT. Combining the CDR3 with reference TRBV7-2 and TRBJ2-2 gives the whole variable domain GAGVSQSPSNKVTEKGKDVELRCDPISGHTALYWYRQSLGQGLEFLIYFQGNSAPDKSGLPSDRFSAERTGGSVSTLTIQRTQQEDSAVYLCASSRLGGANTGELFFGEGSRLTVL.

The chain has TRBV5-4 and TRBJ2-2, with D unclear. The length of the CDR3 is 16 residues. Germline values: CDR1 SGHNT, CDR2 YYREEE (reference sequence). V was cut by 3 bases and J by 2 bases, with 14 bases left in between. CDR3 sequence: CASSSGSRSNTGELFF. DNA of the CDR3: TGTGCCAGCAGCTCAGGCTCCCGAAGCAACACCGGGGAGCTGTTTTTT.

The rearrangement uses TRBV11-2 and TRBJ2-6; the D is unclear. This CDR3 region has 14 residues. Per the germline V gene, CDR1 is SGHAT and CDR2 is FQNNGV. Deletions cut 4 bases from V and 1 base from J, with 5 bases between. The CDR3 coding sequence is TGTGCCAGCAGCTGGTTATCTGGGGCCAACGTCCTGACTTTC. The encoded protein is CASSWLSGANVLTF.